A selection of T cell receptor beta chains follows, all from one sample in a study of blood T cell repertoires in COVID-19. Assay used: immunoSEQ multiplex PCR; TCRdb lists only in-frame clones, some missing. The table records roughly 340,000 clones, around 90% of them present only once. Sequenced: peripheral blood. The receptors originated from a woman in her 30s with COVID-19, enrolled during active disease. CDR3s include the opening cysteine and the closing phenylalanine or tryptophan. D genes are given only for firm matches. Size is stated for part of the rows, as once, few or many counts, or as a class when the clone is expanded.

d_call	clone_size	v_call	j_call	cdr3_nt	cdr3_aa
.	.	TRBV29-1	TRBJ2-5	TGCAGCGTTGGAGGACTCCAAGAGACCCAGTACTTC	CSVGGLQETQYF
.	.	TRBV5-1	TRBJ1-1	TGCGCCAGCAGCTTGCAACAGGGAGTGAACACTGAAGCTTTCTTT	CASSLQQGVNTEAFF
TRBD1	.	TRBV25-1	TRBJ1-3	TGTGCCAGCAGTGAATCGGGACAGGGACAAAAAAACACCATATATTTT	CASSESGQGQKNTIYF
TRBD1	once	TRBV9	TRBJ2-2	TGTGCCAGCAGCGACCCGGGACAGGCTGAGAACACCGGGGAGCTGTTTTTT	CASSDPGQAENTGELFF
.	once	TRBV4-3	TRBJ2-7	TGCGCCAGCAGCCAAGATCTTGGGCCCTACGAGCAGTACTTC	CASSQDLGPYEQYF
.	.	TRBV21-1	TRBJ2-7	TGTGCCAGCAGCTTACTTCTTAACGGGACAGGTAACTACGAGCAGTACTTC	CASSLLLNGTGNYEQYF
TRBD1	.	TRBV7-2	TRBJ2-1	TGTGCCAGCAGCTCCAACAGGGGGACCAATGAGCAGTTCTTC	CASSSNRGTNEQFF
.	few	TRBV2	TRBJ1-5	TGTGCCAGCAGCCTACTTAATCAGCCCCAGCATTTT	CASSLLNQPQHF
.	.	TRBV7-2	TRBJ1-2	TGTGCCAGCAGCTTAGGACTAGGAGGCTACACCTTC	CASSLGLGGYTF
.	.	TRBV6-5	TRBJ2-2	TGTGCCAGCAGGGGGCTTGGAATCGGGGAGCTGTTTTTT	CASRGLGIGELFF
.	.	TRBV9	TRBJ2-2	TGTGCCAGCAGCGGAGCCCTAGCGCATAGAAGGACCGGGGAGCTGTTTTTT	CASSGALAHRRTGELFF
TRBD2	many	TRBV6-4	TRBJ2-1	TGTGCCAGCAGTTCGGGACTAGCGTCCTACAATGAGCAGTTCTTC	CASSSGLASYNEQFF
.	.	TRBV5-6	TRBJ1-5	TGTGCCAGCAGCCCGGGATATCTGGGGTTCGATAGCAATCAGCCCCAGCATTTT	CASSPGYLGFDSNQPQHF
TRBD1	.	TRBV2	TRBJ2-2	TGTGCCAGCAGGGACAGGGACACCGGGGAGCTGTTTTTT	CASRDRDTGELFF
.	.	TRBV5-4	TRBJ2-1	TGTGCCAGCAGCTTGGCAGCGGGCGGACACAATGAGCAGTTCTTC	CASSLAAGGHNEQFF
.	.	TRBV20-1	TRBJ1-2	TGCAGCGGGGATGGCTACACCTTC	CSGDGYTF
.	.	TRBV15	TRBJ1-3	TGTGCCACCAGCAGAGATCTACGGGGGGGAAACACCATATATTTT	CATSRDLRGGNTIYF
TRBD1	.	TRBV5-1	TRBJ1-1	TGCGCCAGCAGTACAACCGGGACAGCGAACACTGAAGCTTTCTTT	CASSTTGTANTEAFF
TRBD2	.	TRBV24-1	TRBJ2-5	TGTGCCACCAGTGACCCACGGACTAGCGGGAGGGGAGAGACCCAGTACTTC	CATSDPRTSGRGETQYF
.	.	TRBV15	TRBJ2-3	TGTGCCACCAGCAGAGACCAGACAGACACAGATACGCAGTATTTT	CATSRDQTDTDTQYF
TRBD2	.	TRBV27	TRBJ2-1	TGTGCCAGCAGTCGAAGCGGGGGGATTTACAATGAGCAGTTCTTC	CASSRSGGIYNEQFF
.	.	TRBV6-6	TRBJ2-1	TGTGCCAGCAGTCCCTTTGGAGGGGGGGCCCATTACAATGAGCAGTTCTTC	CASSPFGGGAHYNEQFF
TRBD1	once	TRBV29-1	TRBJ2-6	TGCAGCGTTGGGGACAGGGGGCCCTCTGGGGCCAACGTCCTGACTTTC	CSVGDRGPSGANVLTF
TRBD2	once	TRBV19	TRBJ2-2	TGTGCCAGTAGTATAGTCAGGACTAGCGGGGCCGGGGAGCTGTTTTTT	CASSIVRTSGAGELFF
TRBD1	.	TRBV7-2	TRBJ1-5	TGTGCCAGCAGCCGTAGGACAGGCAGGTATAGCAATCAGCCCCAGCATTTT	CASSRRTGRYSNQPQHF
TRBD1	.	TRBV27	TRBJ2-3	TGTGCCAGCAGTTTAGAAACAGGGGGTTTCTTTAGCACAGATACGCAGTATTTT	CASSLETGGFFSTDTQYF
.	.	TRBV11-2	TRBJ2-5	TGTGCCAGCAGCTTACTTGCGGGGCGGGAGACCCAGTACTTC	CASSLLAGRETQYF
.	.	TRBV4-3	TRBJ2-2	TGCGCCAGCAGCCAAGATCCGGACCACAGGCGGGGGGAGCTGTTTTTT	CASSQDPDHRRGELFF
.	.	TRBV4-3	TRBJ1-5	TGCGCCAGCAGCCAAGTACTTCTTACAGGATACAATCAGCCCCAGCATTTT	CASSQVLLTGYNQPQHF
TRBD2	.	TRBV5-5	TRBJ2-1	TGTGCCAGCAGCCGTGACGGGACTACTCACAATGAGCAGTTCTTC	CASSRDGTTHNEQFF
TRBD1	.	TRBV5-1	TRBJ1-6	TGCGCCAGCAGCTTGGTCAGGACAGGTCATAATTCACCCCTCCACTTT	CASSLVRTGHNSPLHF
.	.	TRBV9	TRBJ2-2	TGTGCCAGCAGCGTAACCGGGAAAAGCACCGGGGAGCTGTTTTTT	CASSVTGKSTGELFF
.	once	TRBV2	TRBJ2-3	TGTGTAAGCGCGAGCACAGATACGCAGTATTTT	CVSASTDTQYF
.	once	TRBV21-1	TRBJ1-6	TGTGCCAGCACCTCCGACAGAATGATTAGCTCCTATAATTCACCCCTCCACTTT	CASTSDRMISSYNSPLHF
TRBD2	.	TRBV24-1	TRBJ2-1	TGTGCCACCAGTGATAGTTCCGCGGGAGGGTTTTTCTACAATGAGCAGTTCTTC	CATSDSSAGGFFYNEQFF
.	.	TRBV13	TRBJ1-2	TGTGCCAGCAGCTTAGGGGGCAAAAACTATGGCTACACCTTC	CASSLGGKNYGYTF
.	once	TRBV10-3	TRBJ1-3	TGTGCCATCATAGGACAAAATGGAAACACCATATATTTT	CAIIGQNGNTIYF
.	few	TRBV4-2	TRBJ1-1	TGTGCCAGCAGCCAAGAGGGAGCTGAAGCTTTCTTT	CASSQEGAEAFF
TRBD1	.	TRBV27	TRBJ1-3	TGTGCCAGCAGTTTACGGGGACAGGGGACTGGAAACACCATATATTTT	CASSLRGQGTGNTIYF
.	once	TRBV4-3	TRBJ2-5	TGCGCCAGCAGCCAGGCGGCGTACACGGTGGAGACCCAGTACTTC	CASSQAAYTVETQYF
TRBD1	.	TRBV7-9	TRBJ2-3	TGTGCCAGCAGCCCATCGACAGGGACGAACACAGATACGCAGTATTTT	CASSPSTGTNTDTQYF
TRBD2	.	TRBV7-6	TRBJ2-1	TGTGCCAGCAGCAGACAGACTAGCGGGCTTTACAATGAGCAGTTCTTC	CASSRQTSGLYNEQFF
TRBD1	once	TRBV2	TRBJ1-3	TGTGCCAGCAGTGAAGGCCGCCACAGGGGGACTGGAAACACCATATATTTT	CASSEGRHRGTGNTIYF
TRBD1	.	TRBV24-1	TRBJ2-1	TGTGCCACCAGTGAACCGGGACAGGGGCTTGAGCAGTTCTTC	CATSEPGQGLEQFF
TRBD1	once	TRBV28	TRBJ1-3	TGTGCCAGCAGGGAACAGGGGGCATCGTCTGGAAACACCATATATTTT	CASREQGASSGNTIYF
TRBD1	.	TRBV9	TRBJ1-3	TGTGCCAGCAGCGCCGGGACAGGGGCCACTTCTGGAAACACCATATATTTT	CASSAGTGATSGNTIYF
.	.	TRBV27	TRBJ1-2	TGTGCCAGCAGTCCCGAGGCCATGGGTAACTATGGCTACACCTTC	CASSPEAMGNYGYTF
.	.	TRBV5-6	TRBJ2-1	TGTGCCAGCAGCTTGGCCGTCCCGAGCTCCTACAATGAGCAGTTCTTC	CASSLAVPSSYNEQFF
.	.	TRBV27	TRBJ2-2	TGTGCCAGCAGTTTGTTATTGGGGAGCACCGGGGAGCTGTTTTTT	CASSLLLGSTGELFF
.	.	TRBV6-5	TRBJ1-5	TGTGCCAGCAGTAATCGAGAGAATCAGCCCCAGCATTTT	CASSNRENQPQHF
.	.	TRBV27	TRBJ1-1	TGTGCCAGCAGTTTATCGTGGGGGGGGAACACTGAAGCTTTCTTT	CASSLSWGGNTEAFF
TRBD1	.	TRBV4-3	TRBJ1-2	TGCGCCAGCAGCCAAGACTCCGGGACAGGGGTCGGCTACACCTTC	CASSQDSGTGVGYTF
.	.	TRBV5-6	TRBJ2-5	TGTGCCAGCAGCTTGACAGGCCTCCAAGAGACCCAGTACTTC	CASSLTGLQETQYF
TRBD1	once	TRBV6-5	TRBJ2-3	TGTGCCAGCAGTTGGGCGGGACAGGGGACAGATACGCAGTATTTT	CASSWAGQGTDTQYF
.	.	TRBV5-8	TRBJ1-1	TGTGCCAGCAGCCGTTGGGGCAGGGCTACTGAAGCTTTCTTT	CASSRWGRATEAFF
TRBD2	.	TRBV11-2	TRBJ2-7	TGTGCCAGCAGCTTGCTGGCGGGGGGGACCGGTCGTGTCGGCGAGCAGTACTTC	CASSLLAGGTGRVGEQYF
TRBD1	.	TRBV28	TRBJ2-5	TGTGCCAGCAGTTTACCCGGACAGGGGGCGCGACAGACCCAGTACTTC	CASSLPGQGARQTQYF
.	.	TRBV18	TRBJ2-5	TGTGCCAGCTCACCACTCGAGAGATACCAAGAGACCCAGTACTTC	CASSPLERYQETQYF
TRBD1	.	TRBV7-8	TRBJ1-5	TGTGCCAGCAGCGTTAGGGTTGTTACAGGGGGCAGTCAGCCCCAGCATTTT	CASSVRVVTGGSQPQHF
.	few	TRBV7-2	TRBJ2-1	TGTGCCAGCAGCTCCAGGGTTACCTACAATGAGCAGTTCTTC	CASSSRVTYNEQFF